The 12 T cell receptor beta chains in this list originate from one sample, sequenced in a study of shared T cell receptors in the human thymus (dated by TCRdb to the early 2020s). Libraries were prepared through the immunoSEQ multiplex PCR assay. In its TCRdb copy, this immuneACCESS table keeps in-frame sequences only and misses some clones. Where compared with another copy, unresolved V genes explain less than half of these, and the others have no known cause. The sample yields 630,000 or so clones; approximately 87% were counted once. Of the sample, about 0.0094% falls within the top ten clones. These data are also associated with another study on human thymus T cells.

Sequenced material: thymocytes. The source is a boy younger than two with a congenital heart defect. Donor details come from another sample of the same person, matched by shared clones.

This chain links TRBV6-6 with TRBJ2-7; TRBD1 agrees at 9 bases. The CDR3 length is 15 residues. Germline assignment: CDR1 MNHNY and CDR2 SVGAGI (reference sequence). V gave up 1 base and J gave up 1 base; unmatched junction bases: 2. The CDR3 reads CASSYWDRASYEQYF. The DNA of the CDR3 is TGTGCCAGCAGTTACTGGGACAGGGCTTCCTACGAGCAGTACTTC.

This clone occurred once. The rearrangement uses TRBV14 and TRBJ1-2; tentative D call: TRBD1 (6 bases). There are 17 residues in the CDR3. Germline CDR1 SGHDN, CDR2 FVKESK. V was cut by 1 base and J by 8 bases, with 23 bases left in between. Here the CDR3 reads CASSQATKDRGIAGYTF. In DNA form, the CDR3 reads TGTGCCAGCAGCCAAGCGACCAAGGACAGAGGCATAGCGGGCTACACCTTC.

The chain has TRBV6-6 and TRBJ2-3; TRBD2 matches 7 bases. The CDR3 length is 16 residues. V gave up 7 bases and J gave up 3 bases; unmatched junction bases: 13. Germline-derived CDR1 and CDR2 are MNHNY and SVGAGI (reference sequence). CDR3 nucleotide sequence: TGTGCCAGCAATGCGAAGGTGCGGGAGAGGACAGATACGCAGTATTTT. Translated, it gives CASNAKVRERTDTQYF.

The chain has TRBV6-5 and TRBJ2-7; a possible D gene is TRBD2 (5 bases). The CDR3 consists of 16 residues. V was trimmed by 3 bases and J by 7 bases, leaving 22 bases between them. CDR1 is MNHEY and CDR2 is SVGAGI in the germline V gene. CDR3 coding DNA: TGTGCCAGCAGTTATATCAGAGCTCAGAGGGTGGGGGAGCAGTACTTC. This codes for CASSYIRAQRVGEQYF.

V and J are TRBV7-2 and TRBJ2-1, with 8 bases identical to TRBD2. Germline assignment: CDR1 SGHTA and CDR2 FQGNSA. The CDR3 spans 17 residues. The ends lost 4 bases at V and 6 bases at J; junction bases unmatched: 14. The CDR3 protein is CASSSLAGGPPLNEQFF. For the CDR3, the DNA is TGTGCCAGCAGCTCCCTAGCGGGTGGGCCCCCCCTCAATGAGCAGTTCTTC. The variable domain in full, completed from reference TRBV7-2 and TRBJ2-1, reads GAGVSQSPSNKVTEKGKDVELRCDPISGHTALYWYRQSLGQGLEFLIYFQGNSAPDKSGLPSDRFSAERTGGSVSTLTIQRTQQEDSAVYLCASSSLAGGPPLNEQFFGPGTRLTVL.

The chain is built from TRBV28 and TRBJ2-7; TRBD1 matches 7 bases. Germline V CDR1 and CDR2: MDHEN, SYDVKM. The CDR3 has 12 amino acids. Trimming removed 8 bases from V and 5 bases from J; junction bases left unmatched: 6. The CDR3 DNA is TGTGCCAGCCGACAGGGAGCCCACGAGCAGTACTTC. Translating gives CASRQGAHEQYF.

The V gene is TRBV27, the J gene TRBJ1-2, with TRBD1 identical over 10 bases. The junction had 7 bases not matched to a gene; V was cut back by 6 bases and J by 3 bases. CDR3 length: 15 residues. The germline V gene has CDR1 MNHEY and CDR2 SMNVEV (reference sequence). The CDR3: CASSRRQGAYYGYTF. The CDR3 DNA follows: TGTGCCAGCAGCCGCCGACAGGGGGCTTACTATGGCTACACCTTC.

The genes are TRBV5-1 and TRBJ2-3; D not certain. The CDR3 sequence is 16 residues long. Trimming cost V 0 bases and J 0 bases, with 11 bases left between them. From germline, CDR1 is SGHRS and CDR2 YFSETQ. The CDR3, as DNA: TGCGCCAGCAGCTTGGGTCAGCGACCTAGCACAGATACGCAGTATTTT. It codes for CASSLGQRPSTDTQYF.

The gene calls are TRBV9 and TRBJ2-3, with a weak D call TRBD1 (5 bases). From germline, CDR1 is SGDLS and CDR2 YYNGEE. The CDR3 has 15 amino acids. V was shortened by 0 bases and J by 6 bases, with 14 bases between the two germline ends. DNA for the CDR3: TGTGCCAGCAGCGTAGCGGTCCGGCCAGGGGATACGCAGTATTTT. Its protein product is CASSVAVRPGDTQYF.

The V and J genes are TRBV18 and TRBJ1-5, with a possible D match to TRBD1 (6 bases). CDR1 KGHSH and CDR2 LQKENI come from the germline V gene. The CDR3 covers 14 residues. Trimming removed 6 bases at V and 3 bases at J, with 12 bases between. The CDR3 DNA is TGTGCCAGCTCTCCGTCAGGGGACAATCAGCCCCAGCATTTT. This gives the protein CASSPSGDNQPQHF.

The rearrangement joins TRBV5-1 to TRBJ2-7, with unresolved D. The CDR3 runs 15 residues. The germline V gene has CDR1 SGHRS and CDR2 YFSETQ. Trimming stripped 0 bases from V and 2 bases from J, with 12 bases between. The CDR3 coding sequence is TGCGCCAGCAGCTTGGGCGCTAGATGGGCCTACGAGCAGTACTTC. Translated, it gives CASSLGARWAYEQYF.

The V gene is TRBV19, the J gene TRBJ2-5, with 10 bases identical to TRBD2. Looked up from germline, CDR1 is LNHDA and CDR2 is SQIVND (reference sequence). The trim removed 6 bases at V and 5 bases at J, leaving 9 bases unmatched. The CDR3 covers 15 residues. The CDR3 is CASSLVLAGEETQYF. The CDR3 DNA reads as TGTGCCAGTAGCCTTGTCCTAGCGGGAGAGGAGACCCAGTACTTC.